This TCR beta chain was sequenced during a study of blood T cells in healthy people across ages. Study-wide results and limits: Older age went with lower TCR beta diversity per million T cells, in a roughly linear way. Because donor CMV status was unknown, expanded clonotype changes were possibly confounded.

The CDR3 sequence is 19 residues long. Germline lookup yields CDR1 SGHTA and CDR2 FQGNSA. J gave up 2 bases and V 5 bases, and 9 bases lay outside the gene matches. Primers used in a second PCR of roughly 7 to 12 cycles were a sample-barcoded 5' primer and a J-beta primer mix. Every molecule of cDNA carried a tag from a template-switch adaptor with 12 random nucleotides. Using its own MiXCR run on the 5' RACE reads, TCRdb lists one record per CDR3 protein. The sample lists hundreds of thousands of distinct CDR3 sequences, over 20% occurring once. With respect to this clonotype: The antigen remains undetermined.

The source is a man in his 70s in good health. The sample taken for sequencing was blood. J is TRBJ2-1 and V is TRBV7-2, with 16 nucleotides matching TRBD2. CDR3 sequence reads: CASSQPGLAGGTPYNEQFF. Here the CDR3 DNA reads TGTGCCAGCAGCCAACCGGGACTAGCGGGGGGGACTCCCTACAATGAGCAGTTCTTC.